The sequence of this TCR beta chain was determined in a study of cytomegalovirus exposure and HLA in healthy donors (dated by TCRdb to the late 2010s). Turning to the overall study: An earlier analysis of more than 550 of the donors reported about 260 Gb of sequence data and 117 million unique TCR beta sequences obtained from some 170 million T cells. In a later analysis, previously published TCR beta repertoires from 550 to 700 donors were re-analyzed and high-resolution HLA genotyping was added so that TCR occurrence patterns could be studied. Typing coverage varied by locus: about 620-630 donors for A, B, C, DRB1 and DQB1; 500 to 550 for DQA1; approximately 610 for DPA1; fewer than 480 for DPB1. Several DR-DQ haplotypes were handled as single units for association and clustering because linkage in the cohort was strong. Genome-wide SNP genotypes for about 65% of the 666 donors were used in a later genetic analysis, which treated that subset as a discovery cohort. The genetic ancestry cluster associated with self-reported Caucasian donors included 70% to 85% of the approximately 400 genotyped donors. In an earlier analysis of 500 to 650 of the donors, high-throughput TCR beta sequencing was used to judge whether each TCR beta V gene segment behaved as functional or pseudogenic. Every repertoire in the discovery cohort had been generated on one and the same sequencing platform. The study profiled the T cell repertoires of about 720 subjects by immunosequencing and related them to cytomegalovirus serostatus. On average, 235,054 unique TCR beta nucleotide sequences were sequenced per donor among a few hundred genotyped donors of the cohort, with roughly 18% of those sequences being non-productive. Class I and class II HLA loci were covered by the typing at four-digit resolution. Along with the roughly 670-subject first cohort, a separate validation cohort of over 90 different subjects was used. The study was designed to test whether signatures of past pathogen exposure could be identified by cataloging public T cell receptors. Rather than drawing on any new phenotypic data, the later analysis identified candidate immune exposures from TCR beta sequences and the way those sequences occurred across donors. The study combined high-throughput TCR immunosequencing, statistical association of individual TCRs with disease status, and machine learning to predict cytomegalovirus infection status. Donor age, sex, ethnicity and CMV serostatus were compiled alongside the repertoire data. Around 330 gigabases of sequencing data and 70 million to 100 million unique TCR sequences made up an early release that covered around 640 HLA-typed donors. The investigation overall reported the following: In vitro tests confirmed that a few of the cytomegalovirus-associated TCR beta chains recognize cytomegalovirus antigens. Because HLA typing was missing for some donors at each locus, association tests included only the typed subset. Compared with equally common non-associated chains, HLA-associated TCR beta chains in a later analysis were more clonally expanded and had lower generation probabilities. Immune exposure information for the cohort was limited to CMV serostatus. A cluster of highly shared sequence variants was judged likely to represent a technical artifact of the sequencing pipeline. Assigning TCR associations to individual alleles was difficult when HLA alleles, especially DR and DQ, strongly co-occurred. The authors suggested that the approach could potentially be extended to other disease states and immunological phenotypes. In a later genetic analysis, a missense DCLRE1C variant was associated with V-gene and J-gene trimming of TCR beta chains, and the association was replicated in an independent cohort. Cytomegalovirus status was reported to be diagnosed by the classifier with high specificity and sensitivity in both the original and validation cohorts. While some public TCRs were present in many individuals, most TCR sequences turned up only very rarely across donors. The cohort was sequenced for TCR beta chains only, and without alpha or paired-chain data the features that could be detected were limited. Because counts were too low, about 15 rarely observed V segments, including chromosome 9 orphons, were left out of the earlier analysis of 587 of the donors. Sequencing depth was assumed to be roughly uniform across donors in the presence/absence analyses, though that assumption may not hold. The study gave a list of under 200 TCR beta chains associated with cytomegalovirus. In a later analysis, TCR association rates were found to vary across HLA loci, with the most associated TCRs seen for DRB1 alleles and the fewest for HLA-C alleles. In a later analysis, some 18,000 TCR beta sequences were associated with specific HLA alleles at a false discovery rate of 0.05. The 87-base-pair reads could not distinguish some IMGT-functional V segments, including TRBV6-2 and TRBV6-3, so those segments were excluded. In a later analysis, most CMV-associated TCR beta chains were found to appear HLA-restricted, with HLA associations seemingly driven largely by CMV exposure. A further reported finding was that TCR beta sequences accurately predicted the HLA-A and HLA-B alleles for most subjects in the first cohort. Several of the top co-occurrence clusters appeared to be linked to parvovirus B19, influenza, CMV and Epstein-Barr virus, according to a later analysis. A later genetic analysis reported fewer N-insertions in productive TCRs among donors in an Asian-associated ancestry cluster than the roughly 700-donor mean. Linkage disequilibrium might explain the correlated functional status among segregating V segments, but an unknown experimental factor could not be ruled out. Broadly in line with IMGT annotations, most TCR beta V segments showed up in productive rearrangements about 90% or about 30% of the time in an earlier analysis of 587 of the donors.

Library preparation was by the immunoSEQ multiplex PCR assay. For the multiplex PCR, a mixture combining 60 forward primers for TCR Vbeta segments and 13 reverse primers for TCR Jbeta segments was used. The CDR3 region of rearranged TCR beta genes was amplified from genomic DNA with a multiplex PCR assay. The Illumina HiSeq System was used to sequence the amplified TCR beta libraries as 87-base-pair reads. Concerning the study's data processing: Across the 500 to 750 repertoires, a later analysis counted 60 million to 90 million unique TCR beta chains, approximately 12 million of which were shared by at least two donors. A nearest-neighbor algorithm error-corrected the raw reads and collapsed the reads into unique sequences, merging closely related sequences to remove PCR and sequencing errors. V, D and J gene segments were assigned by aligning CDR3 sequences to IMGT reference sequences. Each retained sequence needed at least a six-nucleotide match to both a V gene segment and a J gene segment. Rearrangements were classified as productive when the CDR3 lacked stop codons and remained in frame with V and J, and all other rearrangements were classified as non-productive. Following IMGT convention, CDR3 was defined as the stretch from the second conserved V-encoded cysteine up to the conserved J-encoded phenylalanine. The earlier analysis of 500 to 750 of the donors excluded any sequence lacking an unambiguous match to a single V gene segment. In an earlier analysis of some 590 of the donors, a V segment was called functional when productive rearrangements were above 56.7%, and segregating when the standard deviation between donors exceeded 5%. A statistical classification framework was built to diagnose cytomegalovirus status from the catalog of TCR beta chain sequences. A later analysis assigned V and J genes by comparing TCR nucleotide sequences with IMGT/GENE-DB human TR gene sequences. The TCRdist pipeline was used in a later analysis to assign CDR3 sequences and most-parsimonious VDJ recombination scenarios. In a later analysis, each TCR beta chain was defined by its CDR3 amino acid sequence together with its V-gene family, and reads without a unique V-gene family were excluded. As a way to deal with suspected cross-contamination and a sequencing artifact, a later analysis dropped 592 nucleotide sequences that were highly shared and had low generation probability. A later analysis calculated a clonal expansion index for each public chain from normalized within-repertoire ranks of inferred template counts. In a later analysis, generation probabilities were computed using a VDJ recombination model fitted to out-of-frame rearrangements, and the results were checked against IGoR. In a later analysis, hypergeometric tests were used to score TCR-TCR, TCR-HLA and TCR-CMV co-occurrence, with a repertoire-size bias correction applied to TCR pairs. To estimate false discovery rates, a later analysis permuted the HLA or CMV assignments 20 times. In a later analysis, co-occurring TCRs were grouped with DBSCAN, and TCRdist sequence similarity was added when clustering was performed within HLA-allele-positive subsets. Repertoires with fewer than 30,000 or more than 120,000 public chains were left out of co-occurrence clustering, as were five repertoires with anomalous nucleotide sharing. TCRdb obtained this table from immuneACCESS and retained in-frame rearrangements with V and J assigned. These tables miss some clones; where compared with another copy, unresolved V genes account for less than half of the shortfall, and the remainder is unexplained. Clone size and V and J calls were adopted from that table, with D and trimming inferred from the DNA. The table for this sample lists approximately 200,000 clones; about four fifths of them were counted only once. 4.5% to 7.5% of the sample rests with the top ten.

The V end loses 0 bases and the J end loses 4 bases, and a stretch of 12 bases separates them. The CDR3 covers 15 residues, taking in both the cysteine and the phenylalanine. Only the CDR3 part of the read is kept: 45 bases, read in frame from the first base. CDR1 and CDR2, per the germline V gene, are MNHEY and SVGAGI. The cohort comprised several hundred healthy bone marrow donors. All cohort members were sampled while nominally healthy, although unrecorded immune exposures were likely present. The donor tested CMV seropositive, placing the donor among the approximately 310 seropositive members of the cohort. Every donor gave a peripheral blood sample, and the peripheral blood mononuclear cells from that sample were used for TCR beta sequencing. The Qiagen DNeasy Blood Extraction Kit was used to extract genomic DNA from the blood cell samples. As to this clone: Its antigen remains unidentified. No much larger clone is present one base from it, and per-base qualities are unavailable.

This TCR was recovered from a woman in her 30s in good health and CMV-seropositive. The chain joins TRBV6-5 to TRBJ1-2; no D gene is confidently identified. The specimen sequenced was PBMCs. The CDR3 protein: CASSYSEGNSYGYTF. The nucleotide sequence reads TGTGCCAGCAGTTACTCGGAGGGCAACAGCTATGGCTACACCTTC.